Below, one T cell receptor (beta chain) is given with its context. Its antigen is currently unknown. This sample is part of a study of T cell responses to AZD1222 COVID-19 vaccine. The wider study: Second-dose groups at about 4 or about 12 weeks were pooled.

This CDR3 contains 15 residues. Germline V gives CDR1 SGHRS, CDR2 YFSETQ. The junction had 11 bases not matched to a gene; V was cut back by 4 bases and J by 7 bases. The method was immunoSEQ multiplex PCR; TCRdb's version includes in-frame clones alone and lacks a portion of them. The sample carries 240,000 or so clones, 90% to 95% recorded once. Broader study findings: Donors were largely white British and mainly female; clonal diversity was possibly underestimated. Only a handful of people who got AZD1222 tested seropositive at baseline. Nearly half of spike-specific TCRs reportedly target variant regions that are unmutated in the B.1.351 and B.1.1.7 variants.

This sequence originates from an adult in good health. This chain connects TRBV5-1 to TRBJ2-7, with TRBD2 matching over 10 bases. Source: peripheral blood, taken on day 0 of AZD1222 vaccination. CDR3: CASSPRVAGGREQYF. CDR3 nucleotides: TGCGCCAGCAGCCCCAGGGTAGCGGGGGGACGGGAGCAGTACTTC.